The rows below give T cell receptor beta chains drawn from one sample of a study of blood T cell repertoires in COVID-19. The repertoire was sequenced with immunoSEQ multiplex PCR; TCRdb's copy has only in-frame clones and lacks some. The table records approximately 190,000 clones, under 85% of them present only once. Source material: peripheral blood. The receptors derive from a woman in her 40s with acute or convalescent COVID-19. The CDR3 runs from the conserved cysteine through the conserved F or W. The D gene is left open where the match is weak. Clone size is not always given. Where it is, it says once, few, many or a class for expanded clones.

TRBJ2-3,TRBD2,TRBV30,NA,TGTGCCTGCGGGGCGGGGGGCCGAAGTACGCAGTATTTT,CACGAGGRSTQYF
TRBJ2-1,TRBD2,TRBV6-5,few,TGTGCCAGCAGTACCGGGACTAGCGGACACAATGAGCAGTTCTTC,CASSTGTSGHNEQFF
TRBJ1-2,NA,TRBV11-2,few,TGTGCCAGCAGCCCCGGGGGGACGGGCTACACCTTC,CASSPGGTGYTF
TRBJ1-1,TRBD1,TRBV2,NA,TGTGCCAGCAGTACAGGGGGCTTAAACACTGAAGCTTTCTTT,CASSTGGLNTEAFF
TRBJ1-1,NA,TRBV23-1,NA,TGCGCCAGCAGTGGGGGGGCTGACACTGAAGCTTTCTTT,CASSGGADTEAFF
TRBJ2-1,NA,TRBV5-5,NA,TGTGCCAGCAGCAGGGGGGGAGCGGGACCCTACAATGAGCAGTTCTTC,CASSRGGAGPYNEQFF
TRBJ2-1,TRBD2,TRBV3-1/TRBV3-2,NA,TGTGCCAGCAGCCCAGTCCCCCGGGAGGGTCGGAATGAGCAGTTCTTC,CASSPVPREGRNEQFF
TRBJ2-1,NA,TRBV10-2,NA,TGCGCCACCAGGAGATCTTACTCCTACAATGAGCAGTTCTTC,CATRRSYSYNEQFF
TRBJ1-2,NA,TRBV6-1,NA,TGTGCCAGCACTCCACGGGACACCGATAACTATGGCTACACCTTC,CASTPRDTDNYGYTF
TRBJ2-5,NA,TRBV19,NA,TGTGCCAGTAGGGCTTGGGCTAGCGCTCCTCGGTCCACCCAGTACTTC,CASRAWASAPRSTQYF
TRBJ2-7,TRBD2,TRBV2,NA,TGTGCCACCATCGGACTAGCGGGGCAGTACTTC,CATIGLAGQYF
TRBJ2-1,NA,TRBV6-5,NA,TGTGCCAGCAGTTACTCGACTGGACAGATAAACAATGAGCAGTTCTTC,CASSYSTGQINNEQFF
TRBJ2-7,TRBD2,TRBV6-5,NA,TGTGCCAGCAAGGGGGGCGGGGGGGGCCCCTACGAGCAGTACTTC,CASKGGGGGPYEQYF
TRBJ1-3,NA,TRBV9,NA,TGTGCCAGCAGCCTCAGCCTGGGGGGCTCTGGAAACACCATATATTTT,CASSLSLGGSGNTIYF
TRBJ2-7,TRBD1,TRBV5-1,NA,TGCGCCAGCAGGGGGACAGGGACCTACGAGCAGTACTTC,CASRGTGTYEQYF
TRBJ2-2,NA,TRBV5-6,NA,TGTGCCAGCAGCTTGTGGGGCAGGGGCACCGGGGAGCTGTTTTTT,CASSLWGRGTGELFF
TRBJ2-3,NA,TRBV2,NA,TGTGCCGGATCCTCTAGCGTTCAAACGCAGTATTTT,CAGSSSVQTQYF
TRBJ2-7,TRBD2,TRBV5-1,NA,TGCGCCAGCAGCCTCGGGACTAGCGGGAGTACTCAACCGGGGGAGCAGTACTTC,CASSLGTSGSTQPGEQYF
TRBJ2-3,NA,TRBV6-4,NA,TGTGCCAGCAGTGGCCTCTTGGGGCTTCCTAAACAAATAAGCACAGATACGCAGTATTTT,CASSGLLGLPKQISTDTQYF
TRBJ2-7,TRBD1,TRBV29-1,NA,TGCAGCGTAAACAGGGGCACAGGGAACGAGCAGTACTTC,CSVNRGTGNEQYF
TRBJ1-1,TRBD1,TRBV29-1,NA,TGCAGCGTTTCGACAGGGTGGGGGACTGAAGCTTTCTTT,CSVSTGWGTEAFF
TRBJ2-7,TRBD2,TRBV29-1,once,TGCAGCGTACAACTAGCGCGCGGCTACGAGCAGTACTTC,CSVQLARGYEQYF
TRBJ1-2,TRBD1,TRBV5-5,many,TGTGCCAGCAGCTCATTCCGGGACAGACTTAACTATGGCTACACCTTC,CASSSFRDRLNYGYTF
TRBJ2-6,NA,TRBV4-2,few,TGTGCCAGCAGCCAAGATGTCGGGTCCGGGGCCAACGTCCTGACTTTC,CASSQDVGSGANVLTF
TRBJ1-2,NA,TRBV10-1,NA,TGCGCCCGAGGGGGGGACATCTCCTATGGCTACACCTTC,CARGGDISYGYTF
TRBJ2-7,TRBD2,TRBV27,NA,TGTGCCAGCAGTTTGAGGGATGGGGGGGAAAACGAGCAGTACTTC,CASSLRDGGENEQYF
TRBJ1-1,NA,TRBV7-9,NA,TGTGCCAGCAGCTTAGTCGCTGAAGCTTTCTTT,CASSLVAEAFF
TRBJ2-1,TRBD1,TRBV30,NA,TGTGCCTGGCGTATCACAGGGGGCTCCTACAATGAGCAGTTCTTC,CAWRITGGSYNEQFF
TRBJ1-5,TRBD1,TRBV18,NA,TGTGCCAGCTCACCGTCGACAGGGGGCGATCAGCCCCAGCATTTT,CASSPSTGGDQPQHF
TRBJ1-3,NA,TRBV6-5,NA,TGTGCCAGCAGTCGGGACATCGACTCTGGAAACACCATATATTTT,CASSRDIDSGNTIYF
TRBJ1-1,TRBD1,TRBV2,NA,TGTGCCAGCAGCCGGGACAGGGAGATCACTGAAGCTTTCTTT,CASSRDREITEAFF
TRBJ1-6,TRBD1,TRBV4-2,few,TGTGCCAGCAGCCAAGTTTTTGGACAGGGGGATTCACCCCTCCACTTT,CASSQVFGQGDSPLHF
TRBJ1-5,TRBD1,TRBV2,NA,TGTGCCAGCAGTACGACAGGGGACCCAAATCAGCCCCAGCATTTT,CASSTTGDPNQPQHF
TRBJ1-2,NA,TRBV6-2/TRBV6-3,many,TGTGCCAGCAGTTACTCGAGTGGCTACACCTTC,CASSYSSGYTF
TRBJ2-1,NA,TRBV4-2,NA,TGTGCCAGCAGCAAGGCGGGGTGGGTGAATGAGCAGTTCTTC,CASSKAGWVNEQFF
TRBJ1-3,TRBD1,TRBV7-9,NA,TGTGCCAGCAGCCCGGACAGGGTGGAGGACACCATATATTTT,CASSPDRVEDTIYF
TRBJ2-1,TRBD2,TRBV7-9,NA,TGTGCCAGCAGCTACAGGGGACTAGCGGGTCCCCAGTTCTTC,CASSYRGLAGPQFF
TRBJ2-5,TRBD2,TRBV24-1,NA,TGTGCCACCAGTGATCCTGGGACTAGCGGGGAGACCCAGTACTTC,CATSDPGTSGETQYF
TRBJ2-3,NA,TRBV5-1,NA,TGCGCCAGCAGCTTCATGGGGGCTTTAGATACGCAGTATTTT,CASSFMGALDTQYF
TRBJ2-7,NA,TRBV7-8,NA,TGTGCCAGCAGCTTATTCCAGGGGCCCTCCTACGAGCAGTACTTC,CASSLFQGPSYEQYF